These 31 T cell receptor beta chains were all obtained from the same sample, sequenced in a study of prognosis after radiotherapy for stage I lung cancer. Two rounds of multiplex PCR amplified TCR beta CDR3 from genomic DNA. The use of primers specific to each TRBV and TRBJ gene characterized first-round PCR. TCRdb ran MiXCR on the multiplex PCR reads and lists one entry per CDR3 protein. The data show approximately 31,000 distinct CDR3 sequences, roughly 52% seen once. The source material was PBMCs, sampled before or after stereotactic body radiation therapy (not recorded which). The receptors were sampled from a donor at least 50 years old with non-small cell lung cancer.

This clonotype was seen many times. Written as DNA, the CDR3 is TGTGCCAGCAGCGGTCAGGGGAGAGGGGCTGAAGCTTTCTTT. It encodes CASSGQGRGAEAFF. The chain employs TRBV27 and TRBJ1-1; D perhaps matches TRBD1 (6 bases). The V gene lost 6 bases and the J gene lost 6 bases, with 17 bases spanning the gap. CDR3 length: 14 amino acids. The germline gives CDR1 MNHEY, CDR2 SMNVEV (reference sequence).

The chain recombines TRBV24-1 with TRBJ2-3; D gene unclear. Germline V gene sequence: CDR1 KGHDR, CDR2 SFDVKD. The CDR3 loop spans 13 amino acids. The V end lost 5 bases, the J end lost 4 bases, and 9 bases lay between the germline ends. CDR3 protein: CATSAPLADTQYF. The CDR3 DNA reads TGTGCCACCAGTGCTCCCCTCGCAGATACGCAGTATTTT.

This clonotype has at least ten counts. This chain links TRBV5-1 with TRBJ1-1, with 7 nucleotides matching TRBD1. Losses at the gene ends were 4 bases for V and 6 bases for J; bases not matched to a gene: 6. Germline V gene data show CDR1 as SGHRS and CDR2 as YFSETQ. There are 13 residues in the CDR3. The CDR3 DNA is TGCGCCAGCAGCGTTCGACAGGGCGCTGAAGCTTTCTTT. This encodes CASSVRQGAEAFF.

There are many counts of this clonotype. The gene calls are TRBV4-2 and TRBJ2-6; TRBD2 matches at 8 bases. CDR3 length equals 18 residues. V lost 4 bases to trimming and J lost 0 bases; unmatched junction nucleotides: 8. CDR1 is LGHNA and CDR2 is YNFKEQ in the germline V gene. The CDR3 DNA is TGTGCCAGCAGCCGGGAGCTAGCGGGTTTCTCTGGGGCCAACGTCCTGACTTTC. Protein product: CASSRELAGFSGANVLTF.

This chain uses TRBV7-3 with TRBJ1-1, with 7 bases identical to TRBD1. This CDR3 is 14 amino acids long. Germline loops: CDR1 SGHTA, CDR2 FQGTGA. V lost 4 bases, J lost 4 bases, and 6 bases stayed unmatched. In nucleotides, the CDR3 is TGTGCCAGCAGCTCCGGGACAGCGGGCACTGAAGCTTTCTTT. This sequence encodes CASSSGTAGTEAFF. Full variable domain (rest looked up from reference TRBV7-3 and TRBJ1-1): GAGVSQTPSNKVTEKGKYVELRCDPISGHTALYWYRQSLGQGPEFLIYFQGTGAADDSGLPNDRFFAVRPEGSVSTLKIQRTERGDSAVYLCASSSGTAGTEAFFGQGTRLTVV.

This chain connects TRBV30 to TRBJ2-1; 10 nucleotides align to TRBD1. CDR3 length equals 13 residues. Germline assignment: CDR1 GTSNPN and CDR2 SVGIG (reference sequence). Losses at the gene ends were 3 bases for V and 10 bases for J; bases not matched to a gene: 6. This CDR3 reads CAWRGTGVREQFF. The DNA for the CDR3 is TGTGCCTGGAGGGGGACAGGGGTCCGGGAGCAGTTCTTC.

Concerning this clonotype itself: A read error likely explains this, since a far larger clone differs by one base. The V call is TRBV7-8, the J call TRBJ2-7; no clear D. Per the germline V gene, CDR1 is SGHVS and CDR2 is FQNEAQ. The CDR3 contains 12 residues. CDR3 nucleotides: TGTGCCAGCAGCTTAGGCCTCTACGATCAGTACTTC. It translates to CASSLGLYDQYF.

Concerning this clonotype itself: It is likely a read error, because the conserved phenylalanine at the end of the CDR3 is missing. The V gene is TRBV30, the J gene TRBJ1-2; no clear D. CDR1 and CDR2 from the germline V gene are GTSNPN and SVGIG (reference sequence). The CDR3 extends over 11 amino acids. The V end lost 8 bases, the J end lost 8 bases, and 15 bases lay between the germline ends. The CDR3 loop reads CALRWGAGYTY. In DNA, the CDR3 is TGTGCCCTGAGGTGGGGAGCAGGCTACACCTAC.

This clonotype is medium-sized in the sample. The V and J genes are TRBV20-1 and TRBJ2-1; 10 bases are a match to TRBD2. This CDR3 comprises 13 residues. CDR1 and CDR2 from the germline V gene are DFQATT and SNEGSKA (reference sequence). This CDR3 reads CRKREGRIKEQFF. DNA for the CDR3: TGCAGAAAGCGGGAGGGCCGAATAAAGGAGCAGTTCTTC.

V and J are TRBV5-8 and TRBJ1-2; D gene ambiguous. V lost 0 bases and J 9 bases, leaving 12 bases between the germline ends. This CDR3 region has 13 residues. CDR1 is SGHTS, CDR2 YDEGEE, per germline. CDR3 region: CASSLAARDSYTF. The CDR3 DNA follows: TGTGCCAGCAGCTTGGCGGCCCGGGATAGCTACACCTTC. Full variable domain (missing parts from reference TRBV5-8 and TRBJ1-2): EAGVTQSPTHLIKTRGQQATLRCSPISGHTSVYWYQQALGLGLQFLLWYDEGEERNRGNFPPRFSGRQFPNYSSELNVNALELEDSALYLCASSLAARDSYTFGSGTRLTVV.

Regarding this clonotype: The germline gene is not matched at one end of the junction; a read error may be the cause. V is TRBV7-3 and J is TRBJ2-2, with D possibly being TRBD2 (6 bases). The CDR3 loop spans 15 amino acids. Germline CDR1 is SGHTA and CDR2 is FQGTGA. The CDR3 region is CASSPLDSGAGEMFF. CDR3 bases: TGTGCCAGCAGCCCCTTGGATAGCGGAGCCGGGGAGATGTTTTTT. The whole variable domain, remainder taken from reference TRBV7-3 and TRBJ2-2, is GAGVSQTPSNKVTEKGKYVELRCDPISGHTALYWYRQSLGQGPEFLIYFQGTGAADDSGLPNDRFFAVRPEGSVSTLKIQRTERGDSAVYLCASSPLDSGAGEMFFGEGSRLTVL.

J is TRBJ2-2 and V is TRBV6-1, with 8 bases aligning to TRBD2. Losses at the gene ends were 4 bases for V and 3 bases for J; bases not matched to a gene: 7. This CDR3 region has 16 residues. The V gene's germline CDR1 is MNHNS and CDR2 SASEGT. The CDR3 DNA reads TGTGCCAGCAGTGCTACTAGCGGATTATACACCGGGGAGCTGTTTTTT. Translating it yields CASSATSGLYTGELFF.

Concerning this clonotype itself: A single base is all that separates this from a far larger clone, so a read error is likely. V and J are TRBV6-4 and TRBJ1-2; D unresolved. The CDR3 contains 13 residues. Germline CDR1 MRHNA, CDR2 SNTAGT. V was pared by 11 bases and J by 4 bases, with 17 bases between. CDR3 in DNA: TGTGCCGGTTCCGACACTGGAGTCTATGGCTACACCTTC. Protein sequence: CAGSDTGVYGYTF.

Of note for this clonotype: Compared with germline, one end of the junction differs, possibly owing to a read error. The chain recombines TRBV7-2 with TRBJ1-3, with D uncertain. Looked up from germline, CDR1 is SGHTA and CDR2 is FQGNSA. The CDR3 length is 15 residues. CDR3 amino acids: CDSSLVPHSGNTIYF. CDR3 in DNA: TGTGACAGCAGCTTAGTACCACACTCTGGAAACACCATATATTTT.

This clonotype was detected ten times or more. The chain combines TRBV20-1 with TRBJ1-1, with D possibly being TRBD1 (5 bases). The CDR3 runs 14 residues. Looked up from germline, CDR1 is DFQATT and CDR2 is SNEGSKA (reference sequence). Trimming took off 6 bases at V and 1 base at J, with 15 bases between the two ends. This CDR3 is CSAKLQGANTEAFF. Here the CDR3 DNA reads TGCAGTGCAAAACTTCAGGGTGCGAACACTGAAGCTTTCTTT.

As for this clonotype: The junction and the germline gene differ at one end; a read error may be behind it. The chain links TRBV28 to TRBJ1-2; TRBD1 aligns across 7 bases. This CDR3 contains 14 residues. Germline V gene lookup returns CDR1 MDHEN and CDR2 SYDVKM. DNA of the CDR3: TGTGCCAGCAGTTCACCTGGACAGGCTTATGTCTACACCTTC. This encodes CASSSPGQAYVYTF.

The chain employs TRBV30 and TRBJ2-1, with D possibly TRBD2 on 5 matching bases. This CDR3 contains 14 residues. V was clipped by 1 base and J by 5 bases, with 12 bases between them. Germline V CDR1 and CDR2: GTSNPN, SVGIG (reference sequence). The CDR3 reads CAWSGRLLNNEQFF. The CDR3 DNA follows: TGTGCCTGGAGTGGCAGACTACTTAACAATGAGCAGTTCTTC.

The chain couples TRBV28 to TRBJ2-7; TRBD2 agrees at 7 bases. CDR1 is MDHEN and CDR2 is SYDVKM in the germline V gene. This CDR3 has 13 residues. With V trimmed by 8 bases and J by 2 bases, 6 bases remained unmatched. The CDR3 loop is CASRSGLTYEQYF. The CDR3 region has the DNA TGTGCCAGCCGTAGCGGGCTAACCTACGAGCAGTACTTC.

To note about this clonotype: A read error may be the cause here, since a much bigger clone is one base away. This sequence joins TRBV5-1 and TRBJ2-5; D gene uncertain. V lost 2 bases and J 3 bases, leaving 11 bases between the germline ends. The CDR3 runs to 14 residues. The germline gives CDR1 SGHRS, CDR2 YFSETQ. The CDR3 region has the DNA TGCGCCAGCAGCTTACAAGTTAACAAAGAGACCCAGTACTTC. Its translation is CASSLQVNKETQYF.

In its sample, this clonotype was seen many times. The chain employs TRBV5-1 and TRBJ2-3; weak D call: TRBD1 (6 bases). Trimming took off 2 bases at V and 2 bases at J, with 15 bases between the two ends. This CDR3 has 16 amino acids. Germline V gene lookup returns CDR1 SGHRS and CDR2 YFSETQ. The CDR3 DNA is TGCGCCAGCAGCTTTGGACAGAGGGCGGACACAGATACGCAGTATTTT. As protein: CASSFGQRADTDTQYF.

As for this clonotype: Germline and junction disagree at one end, which may indicate a read error. The chain has TRBV24-1 and TRBJ1-2; D might be TRBD1 (6 bases). CDR3 length: 14 amino acids. Germline assignment: CDR1 KGHDR and CDR2 SFDVKD. The CDR3 reads CATSDPRGPYGYTF. CDR3 nucleotide sequence: TGTGCCACCAGTGATCCCCGGGGGCCCTATGGATACACCTTC.

Worth noting for this clonotype: The conserved closing phenylalanine or tryptophan is absent in this CDR3, likely reflecting a read error. The rearrangement uses TRBV7-2 and TRBJ1-1; no clear D. The CDR3 contains 13 residues. Per the germline V gene, CDR1 is SGHTA and CDR2 is FQGNSA. V was clipped by 7 bases and J by 5 bases, with 14 bases between them. CDR3 sequence (DNA): TGTGCCAGCATGGGTGAGGGCGGAACTGAAGCTTTCTCT. Encoded protein: CASMGEGGTEAFS.

The chain is built from TRBV5-1 and TRBJ2-7; no definite D call. The ends were cut back, 4 bases at V and 0 bases at J, with 14 bases in the middle. The CDR3 contains 15 residues. Germline loops: CDR1 SGHRS, CDR2 YFSETQ. This chain's CDR3 is CASSQEFSSSYEQYF. In DNA form, the CDR3 reads TGCGCCAGCAGCCAAGAGTTTTCCAGCTCCTACGAGCAGTACTTC.

Worth noting for this clonotype: One end of the junction is discordant with germline, which a read error may explain. The rearrangement joins TRBV6-1 to TRBJ2-7, with 12 bases fitting TRBD2. The CDR3 is 16 amino acids. CDR1 and CDR2 from the germline V gene are MNHNS and SASEGT. The CDR3 spells CASWRLAGASVREQYF. CDR3 nucleotide sequence: TGTGCCAGCTGGAGACTAGCGGGAGCCTCCGTTAGGGAGCAATACTTC.

Comment on this clonotype: One junction end disagrees with the germline gene, perhaps due to a read error. The chain links TRBV5-8 to TRBJ2-3; 9 nucleotides line up with TRBD1. Germline loops: CDR1 SGHTS, CDR2 YDEGEE. The CDR3 contains 14 residues. The CDR3 DNA reads TGTGTCAGCAGGTTGGACAGGGGCACAGACACGCAGTATTTT. It codes for CVSRLDRGTDTQYF. Based on the CDR3 plus reference TRBV5-8 and TRBJ2-3, the full variable domain is EAGVTQSPTHLIKTRGQQATLRCSPISGHTSVYWYQQALGLGLQFLLWYDEGEERNRGNFPPRFSGRQFPNYSSELNVNALELEDSALYLCVSRLDRGTDTQYFGPGTRLTVL.

This clonotype rates as medium-sized. CDR3 coding DNA: TGTGCCAGCAGTCACAGGGTCGAGCAGTACTTC. This sequence encodes CASSHRVEQYF. The chain employs TRBV6-1 and TRBJ2-7, with TRBD1 as a possible D gene (6 bases). The germline V gene has CDR1 MNHNS and CDR2 SASEGT. The ends were cut back, 5 bases at V and 6 bases at J, with 8 bases in the middle. This CDR3 spans 11 amino acids.

Comments on this clonotype: This may be a read error: a much more frequent sequence differs by one nucleotide. The rearrangement uses TRBV5-4 and TRBJ2-2, with D uncertain. Germline CDR1 reads SGHNT; CDR2 reads YYREEE (reference sequence). The CDR3 contains 16 residues. V shed 0 bases and J shed 4 bases, with 13 bases lying between them. The CDR3 DNA follows: TGTGCCAGCAGCTTGGCCAGGTGTGGCGGCACCGGGGAGCTGTTTTTT. This gives the protein CASSLARCGGTGELFF.

This clonotype was counted a single time. The chain combines TRBV20-1 with TRBJ1-1; perhaps TRBD1 as D (5 bases). CDR1 is DFQATT and CDR2 is SNEGSKA in the germline V gene (reference sequence). This CDR3 spans 13 amino acids. The V end was cut by 6 bases, the J end by 0 bases, with 11 bases between. CDR3 amino acids: CSAQVAMNTEAFF. CDR3 in DNA: TGCAGTGCACAGGTGGCGATGAACACTGAAGCTTTCTTT.

In regard to this clonotype: The junction and the germline gene differ at one end; a read error may be behind it. In DNA form, the CDR3 reads TGCAGTGCGCATACAGGGTCGGGCAATCAGCCCCATCATTTT. This codes for CSAHTGSGNQPHHF. The chain employs TRBV20-1 and TRBJ1-5; D may be TRBD1 (6 bases). CDR3 length equals 14 residues. CDR1 is DFQATT, CDR2 SNEGSKA, per germline (reference sequence).

The chain couples TRBV24-1 to TRBJ1-2; D is perhaps TRBD1 (5 bases). Trimming removed 5 bases at V and 4 bases at J, with 10 bases between. The CDR3 runs 13 residues. The germline V gene encodes CDR1 KGHDR and CDR2 SFDVKD. The CDR3 region has the DNA TGTGCCACCAGTGGGTCAGGGTCCTATGGCTACACCTTC. Amino acid sequence: CATSGSGSYGYTF.

The chain uses TRBV7-3 and TRBJ2-3; possibly TRBD1 for D (5 bases). Trimming took 2 bases from V and 6 from J, leaving 18 bases between them. The CDR3 contains 16 residues. CDR1 is SGHTA and CDR2 is FQGTGA in the germline V gene. The CDR3: CASSLRQGRIVDTQYF. The DNA for the CDR3 is TGTGCCAGCAGCTTACGTCAGGGTAGGATTGTTGATACGCAGTATTTT.